This entry features one T cell receptor (beta chain) sequence. This CDR3 spans 14 amino acids. V shed 5 bases, J shed 3 bases, and the junction held 3 bases outside the gene matches. Germline CDR1 and CDR2: MNHNS and SASEGT. Naive CD4+ T cells were purified with Tregs depleted by CD25. TCRdb reanalysed the 5' RACE reads using MiXCR and keeps one entry per CDR3 protein. The sample consists of approximately 37,000 distinct CDR3 sequences, around 18% of them appearing once. The TCR comes from a female donor with breast cancer. Sample: naive CD4+ T cells sorted from a lymph node. The subset denotes: naive CD4+ T cells, CD4+CD45RA+CD25-. The chain links TRBV6-1 to TRBJ1-3, with TRBD1 matching 8 bases. CDR3 loop: CASSLTGDGNTIYF. Here the CDR3 DNA reads TGTGCCAGCAGTTTGACAGGGGATGGAAACACCATATATTTT.